This T cell receptor (beta chain) came from a study of blood T cells in healthy people across ages. This CDR3 comprises 13 residues. The ends were cut back, 0 bases at V and 9 bases at J, with 9 bases in the middle. Germline CDR1 reads LGHDT; CDR2 reads YNNKEL (reference sequence). Primed by a sample-barcoded 5' primer and a J-beta primer mix, a second PCR proceeded for 7 to 11 cycles. TCRdb processed the 5' RACE reads anew with MiXCR; each CDR3 protein has one entry. Here the sample spans roughly 800,000 distinct CDR3 sequences, 55% to 70% being singletons. The chain couples TRBV3-1 to TRBJ2-1; D is uncertain. This receptor was taken from a man aged 25 to 45 in good health. The sequenced sample was blood. This CDR3 reads CASSQDQGFEQFF. DNA of the CDR3: TGTGCCAGCAGCCAAGATCAAGGATTTGAGCAGTTCTTC.